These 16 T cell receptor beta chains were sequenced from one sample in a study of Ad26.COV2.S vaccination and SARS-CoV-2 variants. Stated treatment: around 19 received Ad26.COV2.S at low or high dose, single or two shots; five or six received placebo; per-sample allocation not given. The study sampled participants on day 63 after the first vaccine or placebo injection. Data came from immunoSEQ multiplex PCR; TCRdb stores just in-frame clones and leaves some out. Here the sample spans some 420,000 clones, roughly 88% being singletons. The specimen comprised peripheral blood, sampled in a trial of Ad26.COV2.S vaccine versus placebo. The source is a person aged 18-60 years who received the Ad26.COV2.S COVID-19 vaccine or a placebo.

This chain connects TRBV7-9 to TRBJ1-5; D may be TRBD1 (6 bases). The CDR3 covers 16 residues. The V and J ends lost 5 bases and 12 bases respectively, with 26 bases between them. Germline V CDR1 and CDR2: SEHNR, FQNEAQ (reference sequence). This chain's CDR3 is CASSHPRGTAVPDQHF. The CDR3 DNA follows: TGTGCCAGCAGCCACCCGAGGGGGACCGCCGTGCCTGACCAGCATTTT.

In DNA form, the CDR3 reads TGTGCCAGCAGCTTGGATGGGCGAAGCACAGATACGCAGTATTTT. Its protein is CASSLDGRSTDTQYF. The chain couples TRBV5-4 to TRBJ2-3; D unresolved. Looked up from germline, CDR1 is SGHNT and CDR2 is YYREEE (reference sequence). The V and J ends lost 0 bases and 0 bases respectively, with 8 bases between them. There are 15 residues in the CDR3. The whole variable domain, remainder taken from reference TRBV5-4 and TRBJ2-3, is ETGVTQSPTHLIKTRGQQVTLRCSSQSGHNTVSWYQQALGQGPQFIFQYYREEENGRGNFPPRFSGLQFPNYSSELNVNALELDDSALYLCASSLDGRSTDTQYFGPGTRLTVL.

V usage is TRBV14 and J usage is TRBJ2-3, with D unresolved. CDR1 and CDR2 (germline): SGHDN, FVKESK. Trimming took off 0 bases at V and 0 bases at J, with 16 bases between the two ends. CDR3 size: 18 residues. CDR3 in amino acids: CASSQDWTPSGSTDTQYF. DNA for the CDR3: TGTGCCAGCAGCCAAGATTGGACCCCATCCGGGAGCACAGATACGCAGTATTTT.

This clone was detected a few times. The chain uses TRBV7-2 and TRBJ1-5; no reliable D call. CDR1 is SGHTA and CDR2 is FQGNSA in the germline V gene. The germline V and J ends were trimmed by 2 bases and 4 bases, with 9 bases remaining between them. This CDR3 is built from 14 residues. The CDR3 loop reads CASSLRKGNQPQHF. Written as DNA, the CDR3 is TGTGCCAGCAGCTTAAGGAAGGGTAATCAGCCCCAGCATTTT. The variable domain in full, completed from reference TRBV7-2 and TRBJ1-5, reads GAGVSQSPSNKVTEKGKDVELRCDPISGHTALYWYRQSLGQGLEFLIYFQGNSAPDKSGLPSDRFSAERTGGSVSTLTIQRTQQEDSAVYLCASSLRKGNQPQHFGDGTRLSIL.

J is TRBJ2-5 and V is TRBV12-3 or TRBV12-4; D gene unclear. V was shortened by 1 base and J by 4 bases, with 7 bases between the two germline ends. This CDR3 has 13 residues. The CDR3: CASSLGQRETQYF. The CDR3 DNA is TGTGCCAGCAGTTTAGGACAAAGAGAGACCCAGTACTTC.

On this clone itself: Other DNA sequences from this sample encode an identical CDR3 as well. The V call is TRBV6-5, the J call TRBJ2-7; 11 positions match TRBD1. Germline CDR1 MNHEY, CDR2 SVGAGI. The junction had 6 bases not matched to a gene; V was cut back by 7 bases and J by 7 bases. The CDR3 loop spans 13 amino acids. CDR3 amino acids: CASTPGQGVEQYF. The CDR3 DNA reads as TGTGCCAGCACTCCGGGACAGGGGGTTGAGCAGTACTTC.

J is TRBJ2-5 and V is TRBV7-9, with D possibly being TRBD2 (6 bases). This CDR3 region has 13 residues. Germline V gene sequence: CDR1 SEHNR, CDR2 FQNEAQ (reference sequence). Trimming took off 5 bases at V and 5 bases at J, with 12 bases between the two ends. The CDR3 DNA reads TGTGCCAGCAGCGCCCCTGGGGGGGAGACCCAGTACTTC. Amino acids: CASSAPGGETQYF.

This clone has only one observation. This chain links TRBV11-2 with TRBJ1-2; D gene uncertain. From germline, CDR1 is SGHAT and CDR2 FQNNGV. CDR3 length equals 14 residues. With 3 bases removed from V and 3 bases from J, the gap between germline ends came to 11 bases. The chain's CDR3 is CASSLDPSDYGYTF. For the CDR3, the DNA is TGTGCCAGCAGCTTGGATCCGTCTGACTATGGCTACACCTTC.

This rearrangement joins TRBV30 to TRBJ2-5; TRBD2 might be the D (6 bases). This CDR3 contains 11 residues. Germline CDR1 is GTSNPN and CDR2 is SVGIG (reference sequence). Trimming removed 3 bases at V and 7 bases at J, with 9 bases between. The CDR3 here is CAWSRGGTQYF. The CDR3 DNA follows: TGTGCCTGGAGCCGGGGAGGGACCCAGTACTTC.

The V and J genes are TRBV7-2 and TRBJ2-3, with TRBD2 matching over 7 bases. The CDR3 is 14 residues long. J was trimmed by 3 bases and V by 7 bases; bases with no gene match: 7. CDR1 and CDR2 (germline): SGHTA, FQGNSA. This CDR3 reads CASTPGLVTDTQYF. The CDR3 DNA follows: TGTGCCAGCACCCCCGGACTAGTAACAGATACGCAGTATTTT.

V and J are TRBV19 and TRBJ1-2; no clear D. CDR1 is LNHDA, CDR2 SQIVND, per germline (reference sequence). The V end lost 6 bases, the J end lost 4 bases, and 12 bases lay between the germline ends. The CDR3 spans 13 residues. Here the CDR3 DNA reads TGTGCCAGTAGAATACCGGGCACCTATGGCTACACCTTC. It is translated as CASRIPGTYGYTF.

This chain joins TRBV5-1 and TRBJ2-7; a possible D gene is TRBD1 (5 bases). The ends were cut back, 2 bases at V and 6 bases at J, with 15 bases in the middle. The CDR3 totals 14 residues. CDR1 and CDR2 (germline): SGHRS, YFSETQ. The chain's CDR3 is CASSFWQGVSEQYF. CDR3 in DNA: TGCGCCAGCAGCTTCTGGCAGGGTGTGAGCGAGCAGTACTTC.

The CDR3: CASKRTGGGEKLFF. Written as DNA, the CDR3 is TGTGCCAGCAAGAGAACAGGGGGTGGCGAAAAACTGTTTTTT. This chain links TRBV6-5 with TRBJ1-4; 8 bases fit TRBD1. This CDR3 spans 14 amino acids. Trimming cost V 7 bases and J 8 bases; bases outside gene matches: 9. The germline V gene encodes CDR1 MNHEY and CDR2 SVGAGI.

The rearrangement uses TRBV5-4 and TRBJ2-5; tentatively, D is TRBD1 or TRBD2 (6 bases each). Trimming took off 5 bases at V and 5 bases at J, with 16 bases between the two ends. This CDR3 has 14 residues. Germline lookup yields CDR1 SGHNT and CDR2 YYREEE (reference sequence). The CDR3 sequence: CASRRRGNEETQYF. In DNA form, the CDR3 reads TGTGCCAGCAGACGGAGGGGGAACGAGGAGACCCAGTACTTC. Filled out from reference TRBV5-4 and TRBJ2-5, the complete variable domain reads ETGVTQSPTHLIKTRGQQVTLRCSSQSGHNTVSWYQQALGQGPQFIFQYYREEENGRGNFPPRFSGLQFPNYSSELNVNALELDDSALYLCASRRRGNEETQYFGPGTRLLVL.

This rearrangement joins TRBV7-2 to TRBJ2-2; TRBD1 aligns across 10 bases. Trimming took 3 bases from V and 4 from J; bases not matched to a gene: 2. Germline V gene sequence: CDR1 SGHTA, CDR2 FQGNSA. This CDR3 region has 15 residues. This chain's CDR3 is CASSFGQGVTGELFF. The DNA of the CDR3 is TGTGCCAGCAGCTTCGGACAGGGGGTCACCGGGGAGCTGTTTTTT.

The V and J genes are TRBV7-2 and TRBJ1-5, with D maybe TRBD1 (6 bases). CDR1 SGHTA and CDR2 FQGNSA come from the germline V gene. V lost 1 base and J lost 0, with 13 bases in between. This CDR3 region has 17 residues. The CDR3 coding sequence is TGTGCCAGCAGCTTAGGGGGCGGGGGGCGTAGCAATCAGCCCCAGCATTTT. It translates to CASSLGGGGRSNQPQHF.